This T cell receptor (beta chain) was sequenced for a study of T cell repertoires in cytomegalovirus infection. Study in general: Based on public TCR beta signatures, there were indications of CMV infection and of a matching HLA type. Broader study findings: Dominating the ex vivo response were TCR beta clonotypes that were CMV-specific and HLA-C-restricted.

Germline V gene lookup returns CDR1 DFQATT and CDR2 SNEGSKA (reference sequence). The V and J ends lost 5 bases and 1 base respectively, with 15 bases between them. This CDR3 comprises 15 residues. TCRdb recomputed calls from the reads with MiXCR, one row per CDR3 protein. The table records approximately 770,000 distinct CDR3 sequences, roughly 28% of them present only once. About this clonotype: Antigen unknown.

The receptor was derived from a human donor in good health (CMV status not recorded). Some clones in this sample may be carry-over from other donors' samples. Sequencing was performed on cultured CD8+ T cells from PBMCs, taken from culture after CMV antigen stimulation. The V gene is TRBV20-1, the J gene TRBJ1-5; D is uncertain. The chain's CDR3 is CSAVSPDGSNQPQHF. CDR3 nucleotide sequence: TGCAGTGCTGTCTCCCCGGACGGAAGCAATCAGCCCCAGCATTTT.